This TCR beta chain is drawn from a study of shared clonotypes between healthy human individuals (dated by TCRdb to 2018 to 2021). Describing the broader study: Three men and a couple of women, aged 18 to 49 years, made up the cohort. Different laboratories and diverse techniques were used to prepare libraries and sequence TCR repertoires, to increase sequencing depth and limit assay-specific biases. Per donor, leukapheresis produced somewhere between about 0.8 and 9.5 billion PBMCs. For each donor, CD4 naive and CD4 memory were each run on three plates, CD8 naive on two plates, and CD8 memory on one plate. The study deeply sequenced blood TCR repertoires of about 5 healthy adults to estimate repertoire size and the extent of clonotype sharing between individuals.

Note on this clone: The target of this receptor is not known. Qualities for individual bases were not recorded, and no much larger clone is one base off.

On the study overall, not on this receptor specifically: The small number of donors limited the genetic and exposure-history diversity represented. Clonotypes shared by all four sorted-subset donors showed higher generation probabilities than non-shared clonotypes. Roughly 5.2% of naive CD4, 3.5% of naive CD8, about 2.1% of memory CD4, and 0.4% of memory CD8 clonotypes were shared across four donors. Incomplete sequencing was indicated by rarefaction of sorted-subset datasets, despite the large sequencing depth. Larger estimated clonotype richness was generally found for naive subsets than for memory subsets. Sampling was restricted to blood, and TCR repertoires in tissues likely differ from the TCR repertoires found in blood. Pairwise subsampling indicated that sequencing depth was expected to affect the degree of clonotype sharing among donors.

TCR CDR3 regions were amplified from genomic DNA by multiplex PCR using the deep immunoSEQ assay. For each cell subset, the extracted genomic DNA was distributed evenly across all wells of several immunoSEQ 96-well plates, and each plate served as one replicate. For sorted subsets, each replicate PCR was loaded with 200 ng genomic DNA, equivalent to about 33,000 T cell genomes. Purified libraries were quantified with a Qubit 3.0 fluorometer, sized on a Bioanalyzer 2100, and re-quantified with the KAPA Library Quantification kit. Every immunoSEQ 96-well plate was sequenced on a dedicated single-read 150-cycle Illumina NextSeq 550 flow cell. The authors' pipeline ran thus. Because only junctional sequences without quality scores were contained in the immunoSEQ output, filtering matching that applied to full-length reads could not be performed. Sequences were annotated with PyIR, a Python wrapper for IgBLAST v1.9, and V/J genes and CDR3 were assigned using IMGT germline references. Reads with weak V/J assignments (E-value above 1e-6), missing CDR3, stop codons, out-of-frame junctions, or ambiguous translated residues were removed. A V3J clonotype was defined by an identical inferred V gene, J gene, and CDR3 amino acid sequence. The percentage overlap between two repertoires was calculated by dividing the number of shared unique clonotypes by the size of the smaller repertoire. Three approaches were used to assess repertoire richness: RTK rarefaction, the Chao1 estimator, and Recon v2.1 estimates of unobserved clonotypes. OLGA was used to compute generation probabilities for all TCRbeta clonotypes that the gDNA method yielded from a handful of donors. TCRdb took over this immuneACCESS table, retaining in-frame rearrangements with V and J assigned. Such tables are incomplete; in checked studies, under half of the missing clones stem from an unresolved V gene, and the remainder is unexplained. The V and J calls and clone size come from that table; D and trimming were worked out from the DNA. The sample table records 2 million to 2.5 million clones; approximately 93% of these occur just once. Clones ranked in the top ten supply 0.35% to 0.5% of the sample.

Compared with germline, V lacks 5 bases and J lacks 0 bases; bases without a gene match: 4. The germline V gene specifies SQVTM as CDR1 and ANQGSEA as CDR2. The CDR3 starts with the cysteine, ends with the phenylalanine, and has 14 residues. Only the CDR3 DNA is retained, 42 bases long and in frame from the first base. The donors were healthy, HIV-negative adults who had no recently reported acute infections or vaccinations. Every donor was a Caucasian adult residing in Nashville, Tennessee, USA. CD4+ T cells were enriched through magnetic negative selection, after which naive cells were positively selected on CD45RA and the remaining negative fraction served as the memory subset. After blood collection by leukapheresis, PBMCs were isolated using Ficoll-Histopaque density gradient centrifugation and then cryopreserved in the vapor phase of liquid nitrogen. Analytical flow cytometry was used to check the purity and quantity of each magnetically sorted T cell population. From each sorted fraction, genomic DNA was isolated and quantified by UV absorbance on a Nanodrop 2000c.

The chain links TRBV29-1 with TRBJ2-7, with 10 bases matching TRBD1. Sample: naive CD4+ T cells from PBMCs. The sample's cell subset or site label, in plain terms: CD45RA+ positively selected. The origin of this receptor is a man between 18 and 35 years old in good health. Some clones in this sample may be carry-over from other donors' samples. This receptor has the CDR3 CSVYGTGDSYEQYF. The nucleotide sequence is TGCAGCGTTTATGGGACAGGGGACTCCTACGAGCAGTACTTC.